Below, 21 T cell receptor beta chains from the same sample are listed, as sequenced in a study of T cell responses to AZD1222 COVID-19 vaccine. The data were produced by immunoSEQ multiplex PCR, yet TCRdb's version contains in-frame clones alone and is incomplete. The sample shows around 120,000 clones, 70% to 85% of them seen only once. The input for sequencing was peripheral blood, taken 28 days after the second AZD1222 dose. These receptors were taken from an adult who received the AZD1222 COVID-19 vaccine.

The V gene is TRBV5-5, the J gene TRBJ2-7; the match to TRBD1 covers 10 bases. The ends lost 2 bases at V and 6 bases at J; junction bases unmatched: 5. This CDR3 spans 14 amino acids. Germline-derived CDR1 and CDR2 are SGHKS and YYEKEE (reference sequence). The CDR3: CASSFRDRGIEQYF. The CDR3 DNA reads TGTGCCAGCAGCTTTCGGGACAGGGGTATCGAGCAGTACTTC.

This clone turned up a few times. The V and J genes are TRBV6-5 and TRBJ1-4; no clear D. This CDR3 comprises 15 residues. V shed 5 bases and J shed 8 bases, with 18 bases lying between them. Germline CDR1 is MNHEY and CDR2 is SVGAGI. In DNA, the CDR3 is TGTGCCAGCAGTCCGGGCCCCGGGGAAGAGGAAAAACTGTTTTTT. Translating gives CASSPGPGEEEKLFF.

This clone has just a few counts. The chain combines TRBV7-3 with TRBJ2-3, with a possible D match to TRBD2 (5 bases). The CDR3 consists of 16 residues. V was cut by 2 bases and J by 0 bases, with 12 bases left in between. CDR1 and CDR2 (germline): SGHTA, FQGTGA. This chain's CDR3 is CASSLWAGASTDTQYF. CDR3 sequence (DNA): TGTGCCAGCAGCTTATGGGCGGGCGCTAGCACAGATACGCAGTATTTT.

The V gene is TRBV7-2, the J gene TRBJ2-7; 8 positions match TRBD1. CDR3 size: 14 residues. The J segment lost 3 bases and the V segment lost 5 bases, leaving 6 bases of the junction unmatched. Germline values: CDR1 SGHTA, CDR2 FQGNSA. CDR3 residues: CASSPGQARYEQYF. The CDR3, as DNA: TGTGCCAGCAGCCCGGGACAGGCCCGCTACGAGCAGTACTTC.

This chain uses TRBV5-6 with TRBJ2-1, with D possibly matching TRBD1 (6 bases). From germline, CDR1 is SGHDT and CDR2 YYEEEE. The germline V and J ends were trimmed by 2 bases and 8 bases, with 8 bases remaining between them. This CDR3 region has 12 residues. The CDR3 region is CASSLTGYEQFF. CDR3 nucleotide sequence: TGTGCCAGCAGCTTAACAGGGTATGAGCAGTTCTTC.

This rearrangement joins TRBV2 to TRBJ2-1, with D possibly being TRBD1 or TRBD2 (5 bases each). The CDR3 loop spans 14 amino acids. The germline V and J ends were trimmed by 7 bases and 5 bases, with 15 bases remaining between them. Per the germline V gene, CDR1 is SNHLY and CDR2 is FYNNEI. For the CDR3, the DNA is TGTGCCAGCATTCCCGGGACGGTCAACAATGAGCAGTTCTTC. Encoded protein: CASIPGTVNNEQFF.

This clone was counted only a few times. The gene calls are TRBV15 and TRBJ2-7, with 7 bases aligning to TRBD1. CDR1 LNHNV and CDR2 YYDKDF come from the germline V gene (reference sequence). Trimming at V came to 3 bases and at J to 4 bases, leaving 9 bases not matched to a gene. This CDR3 is built from 15 residues. The CDR3 sequence: CATSSPGQREYEQYF. CDR3 in DNA: TGTGCCACCAGCAGCCCGGGACAGAGGGAATACGAGCAGTACTTC.

J is TRBJ2-7 and V is TRBV19; no clear D gene. Germline lookup yields CDR1 LNHDA and CDR2 SQIVND (reference sequence). V lost 8 bases, J lost 5 bases, and 13 bases lay in between. This CDR3 is built from 12 residues. The CDR3 protein is CASSHLPDEQYF. CDR3 DNA sequence: TGTGCCAGTTCGCACCTACCGGACGAGCAGTACTTC.

The chain links TRBV24-1 to TRBJ2-2; no clear D. The CDR3 extends over 12 amino acids. V gave up 4 bases and J gave up 7 bases, with 6 bases separating them. Germline V gives CDR1 KGHDR, CDR2 SFDVKD. CDR3 sequence: CATSEGGGELFF. In nucleotides, the CDR3 is TGTGCCACCAGTGAGGGCGGCGGGGAGCTGTTTTTT.

This clone was picked up a small number of times. The chain links TRBV7-2 to TRBJ2-2, with TRBD1 matching over 8 bases. The CDR3 has 15 amino acids. V was pared by 2 bases and J by 7 bases, with 6 bases of the junction left unmatched. CDR1 is SGHTA, CDR2 FQGNSA, per germline. The CDR3 reads CASSLFQGARGELFF. The CDR3 DNA sequence: TGTGCCAGCAGCTTATTTCAGGGGGCACGCGGGGAGCTGTTTTTT. Based on the CDR3 plus reference TRBV7-2 and TRBJ2-2, the full variable domain is GAGVSQSPSNKVTEKGKDVELRCDPISGHTALYWYRQSLGQGLEFLIYFQGNSAPDKSGLPSDRFSAERTGGSVSTLTIQRTQQEDSAVYLCASSLFQGARGELFFGEGSRLTVL.

This clone was counted once. CDR3 loop: CASSPAGIQNIQYF. CDR3 nucleotide sequence: TGTGCCAGCAGCCCCGCAGGGATCCAAAACATTCAGTACTTC. The chain combines TRBV6-2 or TRBV6-3 with TRBJ2-4; perhaps TRBD1 as D (5 bases). Trimming removed 6 bases at V and 5 bases at J, with 14 bases between. The germline CDR1 and CDR2 sequences are MNHEY and SVGEGT. CDR3 length: 14 residues.

The rearrangement links TRBV7-2 to TRBJ2-7; D might be TRBD1 (6 bases). The CDR3 extends over 17 amino acids. Germline CDR1 SGHTA, CDR2 FQGNSA. V shed 0 bases and J shed 4 bases, with 19 bases lying between them. Here the CDR3 DNA reads TGTGCCAGCAGCTTAGCGCGTTTCAGGCAGGGGCCGTACGAGCAGTACTTC. It yields the protein CASSLARFRQGPYEQYF.

The V gene is TRBV5-1, the J gene TRBJ2-7; TRBD1 matches at 7 bases. This CDR3 spans 14 amino acids. The V gene's germline CDR1 is SGHRS and CDR2 YFSETQ. After removal of 9 bases from V and 6 bases from J, the junction contained 15 bases not matched to a gene. CDR3 residues: CATPGQVGLSEQYF. The CDR3, as DNA: TGCGCCACCCCCGGACAGGTGGGCTTATCCGAGCAGTACTTC.

The chain uses TRBV6-6 and TRBJ1-5; D remains ambiguous. Trimming took off 10 bases at V and 3 bases at J, with 13 bases between the two ends. The CDR3 is 13 residues long. Germline lookup yields CDR1 MNHNY and CDR2 SVGAGI (reference sequence). CDR3 region: CATLGTANQPQHF. The CDR3 DNA follows: TGTGCCACCCTCGGCACGGCCAATCAGCCCCAGCATTTT.

The V call is TRBV2, the J call TRBJ1-1; D is ambiguous. Trimming shortened V by 3 bases and J by 3 bases, and 5 bases separated the two germline ends. Germline V gene sequence: CDR1 SNHLY, CDR2 FYNNEI. This CDR3 contains 12 residues. The CDR3 sequence is CASSEEYTEAFF. The DNA for the CDR3 is TGTGCCAGCAGTGAGGAGTACACTGAAGCTTTCTTT.

The chain combines TRBV10-1 with TRBJ2-2, with D hard to call. The CDR3 runs 16 residues. V dropped 2 bases and J dropped 0 bases, with 10 bases sitting between them. Germline CDR1 and CDR2: WNHNN and SYGVQD (reference sequence). CDR3: CASSEARLANTGELFF. As DNA, the CDR3 is TGCGCCAGCAGTGAGGCCCGGTTAGCGAACACCGGGGAGCTGTTTTTT.

The chain has TRBV30 and TRBJ1-5, with D unclear. The germline CDR1 and CDR2 sequences are GTSNPN and SVGIG (reference sequence). V was pared by 0 bases and J by 3 bases, with 6 bases between. The CDR3 extends over 13 amino acids. The CDR3 DNA is TGTGCCTGGAGTGTACAAGTCAATCAGCCCCAGCATTTT. Translating gives CAWSVQVNQPQHF.

The genes are TRBV29-1 and TRBJ2-5, with 7 bases lining up with TRBD1. CDR3 length: 13 residues. Trimming cost V 6 bases and J 2 bases; bases outside gene matches: 6. Per germline, CDR1 SQVTM and CDR2 ANQGSEA. CDR3 coding DNA: TGCAGCGTATCCGAGGGACAGCAAGAGACCCAGTACTTC. Residues: CSVSEGQQETQYF.

The rearrangement uses TRBV7-9 and TRBJ1-1, with a weak D call TRBD1 (5 bases). Trimming pared 4 bases from V and 5 bases from J, leaving 8 bases between. The CDR3 runs to 12 residues. Germline CDR1 and CDR2: SEHNR and FQNEAQ (reference sequence). The chain's CDR3 is CASSWRQTEAFF. In DNA form, the CDR3 reads TGTGCCAGCAGCTGGAGACAGACTGAAGCTTTCTTT.

The chain recombines TRBV4-3 with TRBJ1-1; no firm D call. The CDR3 runs to 14 residues. The ends were cut back, 0 bases at V and 3 bases at J, with 8 bases in the middle. Germline V gene data show CDR1 as LGHNA and CDR2 as YSLEER. CDR3 sequence reads: CASSQDREYTEAFF. The CDR3 DNA is TGCGCCAGCAGCCAAGATCGGGAGTACACTGAAGCTTTCTTT.

J is TRBJ1-2 and V is TRBV2; no clear D. The CDR3 has 16 amino acids. Looked up from germline, CDR1 is SNHLY and CDR2 is FYNNEI. V was shortened by 1 base and J by 6 bases, with 18 bases between the two germline ends. CDR3 residues: CASSEGGTVRTDGYTF. The CDR3 DNA reads as TGTGCCAGCAGTGAAGGGGGAACCGTCAGGACTGATGGCTACACCTTC. The complete variable domain, with remaining parts taken from reference TRBV2 and TRBJ1-2, reads EPEVTQTPSHQVTQMGQEVILRCVPISNHLYFYWYRQILGQKVEFLVSFYNNEISEKSEIFDDQFSVERPDGSNFTLKIRSTKLEDSAMYFCASSEGGTVRTDGYTFGSGTRLTVV.